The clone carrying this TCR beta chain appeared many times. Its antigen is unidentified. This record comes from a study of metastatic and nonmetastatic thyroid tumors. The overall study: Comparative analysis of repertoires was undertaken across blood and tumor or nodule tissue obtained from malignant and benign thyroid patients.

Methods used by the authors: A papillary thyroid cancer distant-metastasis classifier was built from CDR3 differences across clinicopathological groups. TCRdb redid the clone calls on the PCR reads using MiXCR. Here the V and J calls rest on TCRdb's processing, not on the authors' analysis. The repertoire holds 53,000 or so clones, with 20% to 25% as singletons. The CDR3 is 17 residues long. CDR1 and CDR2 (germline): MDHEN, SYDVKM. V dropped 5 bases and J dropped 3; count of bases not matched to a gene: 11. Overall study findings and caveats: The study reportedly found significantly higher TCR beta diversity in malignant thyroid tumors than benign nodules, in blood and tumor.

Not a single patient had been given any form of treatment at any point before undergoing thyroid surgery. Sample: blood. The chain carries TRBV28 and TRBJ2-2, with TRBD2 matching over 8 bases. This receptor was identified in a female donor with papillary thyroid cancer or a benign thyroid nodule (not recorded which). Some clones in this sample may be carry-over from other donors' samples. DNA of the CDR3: TGTGCCAGCAGTCCTCCGCTATTAGCGGGGTACACCGGGGAGCTGTTTTTT. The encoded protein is CASSPPLLAGYTGELFF.